The TCR beta chain under discussion was sequenced for a study of T cell responses to AZD1222 COVID-19 vaccine (dated by TCRdb to about 2021). Study-wide context: AZD1222 recipients given second doses at about 4 weeks or at about 12 weeks were pooled, since spike-specific TCR depth and breadth were not found to differ between the two schedules. TCR sequencing covered about 230 trial participants: 207 given two doses of AZD1222 and 26 given two doses of MenACWY control vaccine. Trial participants were enrolled by age into 18-55, 56-69 and 70-plus year subgroups, with around 140, 26 and 57 TCR-sequenced participants respectively.

The study at large found these results: The 56-69-year group was small, and its depth increase did not reach significance, likely because of low power. Because no samples from the day 14 peak response were available, repertoires could be characterized only after the peak T cell response. CD4 TCRs associated with the vaccine covered the entire spike protein, and the dominant responses were in regions 160-218 and 743-854. Nearly half of unique spike-specific TCRs reportedly recognized epitopes outside regions mutated in the B.1.351 and B.1.1.7 variants. A significant rise in spike-specific TCR breadth and depth was observed after two AZD1222 doses relative to day 0 and relative to MenACWY recipients. Participants were mostly white British, with more females than males. The authors suggested clonal diversity may have been underestimated. Conclusions about previously exposed vaccinees are limited, since just five to seven AZD1222 recipients were seropositive for SARS-CoV-2 at baseline.

V and J are truncated by 3 bases and 5 bases respectively, leaving an intervening sequence of 7 bases. The germline V gene (reference sequence) supplies CDR1 DFQATT and CDR2 SNEGSKA. The CDR3, cysteine through phenylalanine, is 11 amino acids long. Of the read, only the CDR3 DNA is kept; its 33 bases are in frame from base 1. The CDR3 regions of human TCRbeta chains were analyzed by immunosequencing. In the original analysis: Repertoire TCRs were matched against a reference library of SARS-CoV-2-specific TCRs generated with the MIRA antigen-specificity platform. Breadth meant the fraction of unique TCRs that were SARS-CoV-2-associated, whereas depth meant the fraction of total T cells that were SARS-CoV-2-associated. Each spike-specific TCR was assigned to its reactive spike region and to a CD4 or CD8 class using the MIRA data. Log10-transformed breadth and depth values were compared by one-way ANOVA with Sidak's multiple comparisons tests. Sourced from immuneACCESS, this table was stored by TCRdb with only in-frame sequences that have V and J called. A share of the clones is absent; for the studies checked, an unresolved V gene accounts for under half, and the remainder has no known explanation. That table is the source of V, J and clone size, and D and trimming were worked out from the DNA. The sample has around 190,000 clones on record, around nine tenths of them singletons. Approximately 0.49% of the sample comes from the top ten.

What the time point label conveys for this sample: baseline before first vaccination. Vaccinee samples came from UK trials COV001 and COV002, including a single-blind randomized controlled phase 2/3 trial of AZD1222 (ChAdOx1 nCoV-19) in healthy adults. For TCRbeta chain sequencing, PBMC samples were collected from trial participants at day 0 and at day 28 after the second dose. Points on this clone: This clone's antigen is unknown. No quality values exist for individual bases; no much larger clone is one base distant.

The chain uses TRBV20-1 and TRBJ2-5; the D gene cannot be resolved reliably. This sample comprised peripheral blood, obtained on day 0 of AZD1222 vaccination. The clonotype originates from an adult in good health. The CDR3 region: CSARSLETQYF. The DNA reads as follows: TGCAGTGCTAGGTCTTTGGAGACCCAGTACTTC.